The 11 T cell receptor beta chains listed next were all sequenced from one sample in a study of regulatory T cells in long-lasting Graves disease. With iRepertoire HTBI primers and Arm-PCR of CDR3 regions, TCR beta libraries were built. TCRdb analysed the multiplex PCR reads with MiXCR anew, one entry per CDR3 protein. The table includes about 560,000 distinct CDR3 sequences, around 15% detected once. Time point meaning: newly diagnosed GD, antithyroid drugs for less than 3 months. The TCR library was prepared using RNA isolated from PBMCs. The same sample was also studied in work on T cells in Graves' hyperthyroidism and ophthalmopathy.

Sequenced here: peripheral blood mononuclear cells (PBMCs), sampled at new diagnosis, from a patient treated with antithyroid drugs. These receptors were collected from a young man with Graves disease.

For this clonotype: Just one base apart from a much larger clone, this may be a read error. This rearrangement joins TRBV27 to TRBJ2-2, with D perhaps matching TRBD2 (6 bases). From germline, CDR1 is MNHEY and CDR2 SMNVEV (reference sequence). This CDR3 is 15 amino acids long. Trimming removed 5 bases from V and 4 bases from J, with 14 bases in between. The CDR3 reads CASSARTMLTGELFF. CDR3 DNA: TGTGCCAGCAGTGCCCGGACTATGCTCACCGGGGAGCTGTTTTTT.

V and J are TRBV7-2 and TRBJ2-3; unclear D gene. CDR3 size: 15 residues. Germline CDR1 and CDR2: SGHTA and FQGNSA. Trimming left V 8 bases short and J 1 base short, with 16 bases between. CDR3 amino acids: CASLNGRRGTDTQYF. The CDR3 DNA sequence: TGTGCCAGCCTGAACGGCCGGAGAGGCACAGATACGCAGTATTTT.

The sample holds a few counts of this clonotype. This likely stems from a read error, as it lies one base from a far larger clone. The V and J genes are TRBV6-4 and TRBJ2-6; D call uncertain. V gave up 2 bases and J gave up 0 bases, with 2 bases separating them. The CDR3 totals 14 residues. Germline CDR1 and CDR2: MRHNA and SNTAGT. The CDR3 loop is CASSDNSGANVLTF. The CDR3 DNA reads TGTGCCAGCAGTGACAACTCTGGGGCCAACGTCCTGACTTTC.

This chain connects TRBV27 to TRBJ2-7, with 8 bases aligning to TRBD2. Trimming at V came to 6 bases and at J to 3 bases, leaving 10 bases not matched to a gene. The germline CDR1 and CDR2 sequences are MNHEY and SMNVEV (reference sequence). The CDR3 consists of 15 residues. The CDR3 DNA reads as TGTGCCAGCAGCCCCCGGGGGGGGGGGTACTACGAGCAGTACTTC. Its translation is CASSPRGGGYYEQYF.

This clonotype was detected ten times or more. This CDR3 reads CAISEAAGGYTF. For the CDR3, the DNA is TGTGCCATCAGTGAAGCAGCAGGAGGCTACACCTTC. The genes are TRBV10-3 and TRBJ1-2; no clear D gene. Germline CDR1 ENHRY, CDR2 SYGVKD. CDR3 length equals 12 residues. V lost 3 bases and J 8 bases, leaving 10 bases between the germline ends.

Details on this clonotype: A read error may explain this, as a much larger clone is one base away. CDR3 nucleotides: TGTGCCAGCAGCTTAATGGGGCGGGCAGCAAACACTGAAGCTTTCTTT. Its translation: CASSLMGRAANTEAFF. This rearrangement joins TRBV7-3 to TRBJ1-1, with TRBD1 as a possible D gene (5 bases). The CDR3 is made up of 16 amino acids. Deletions cut 1 base from V and 2 bases from J, with 14 bases between. Germline V gene sequence: CDR1 SGHTA, CDR2 FQGTGA.

This clonotype has a count of ten or more. The chain combines TRBV7-9 with TRBJ2-7, with D perhaps assigned TRBD1 or TRBD2 (5 bases each). The CDR3 spans 14 residues. Trimming took 5 bases from V and 2 from J, leaving 13 bases between them. CDR1 is SEHNR and CDR2 is FQNEAQ in the germline V gene (reference sequence). CDR3 amino acids: CASSHRDGTYEQYF. The CDR3 region has the DNA TGTGCCAGCAGCCACCGGGACGGAACCTACGAGCAGTACTTC. The variable domain in full, with the rest retrieved from reference TRBV7-9 and TRBJ2-7, is DTGVSQNPRHKITKRGQNVTFRCDPISEHNRLYWYRQTLGQGPEFLTYFQNEAQLEKSRLLSDRFSAERPKGSFSTLEIQRTEQGDSAMYLCASSHRDGTYEQYFGPGTRLTVT.

The rearrangement links TRBV5-1 to TRBJ2-1; TRBD2 matches 11 bases. V lost 3 bases and J lost 2; bases outside the gene matches: 1. The germline CDR1 and CDR2 sequences are SGHRS and YFSETQ. The CDR3 extends over 15 amino acids. CDR3 sequence: CASSYSGRAYNEQFF. The CDR3 DNA reads TGCGCCAGCAGCTATAGCGGGAGGGCCTACAATGAGCAGTTCTTC.

On this clonotype itself: The CDR3 does not close with the conserved phenylalanine or tryptophan, likely indicating a read error. The chain has TRBV4-1 and TRBJ1-5; D is unresolved. CDR1 is MGHRA, CDR2 YSYEKL, per germline. This CDR3 is built from 15 residues. Trimming left V 2 bases short and J 1 base short, with 9 bases between. CDR3 sequence reads: CASSQSGLSNQPQHS. The CDR3 DNA sequence: TGCGCCAGCAGCCAATCCGGGTTAAGCAATCAGCCCCAGCATTCT.

In the case of this clonotype: The final CDR3 position lacks the conserved phenylalanine or tryptophan, pointing to a likely read error. This chain joins TRBV11-2 and TRBJ2-1; D possibly matches TRBD1 or TRBD2 (6 bases each). This CDR3 region has 14 residues. Trimming cost V 6 bases and J 4 bases, with 13 bases left between them. In germline, CDR1 is SGHAT, CDR2 FQNNGV. DNA for the CDR3: TGTGCCAGCAGAGGGGGGACGCTATACAATGAGCAGTTCTGC. Amino acids: CASRGGTLYNEQFC.

In its sample, this clonotype was seen a few times. The gene calls are TRBV20-1 and TRBJ2-2; no reliable D call. Germline values: CDR1 DFQATT, CDR2 SNEGSKA (reference sequence). This CDR3 is 13 amino acids long. V was shortened by 4 bases and J by 1 base, with 7 bases between the two germline ends. The CDR3 sequence is CSAMSLNTGELFF. For the CDR3, the DNA is TGCAGTGCTATGAGTCTGAACACCGGGGAGCTGTTTTTT.